This TCR beta chain derives from a study of shared clonotypes between healthy human individuals. Findings and limits, study-wide: Few donors limited the genetic and exposure-history diversity represented.

V was shortened by 6 bases and J by 0 bases, with 14 bases between the two germline ends. The germline CDR1 and CDR2 sequences are MDHEN and SYDVKM. This CDR3 region has 15 residues. Donors included only healthy HIV-negative adults lacking recent acute infections or vaccinations. Regarding this clone: Its specificity is unknown.

Produced via immunoSEQ multiplex PCR; TCRdb's table is partial and in-frame only. The sample records about 600,000 clones, approximately 97% being singletons. The V call is TRBV28, the J call TRBJ1-2; D perhaps matches TRBD1 (5 bases). Material for sequencing was naive CD4+ T cells sorted from blood. Indicated subset: CD45RA+ positively selected. The receptor was derived from a woman aged 30 to 39 in good health. The CDR3 reads CASSPSSTANYGYTF. CDR3 coding DNA: TGTGCCAGCAGCCCCTCCTCGACAGCTAACTATGGCTACACCTTC.